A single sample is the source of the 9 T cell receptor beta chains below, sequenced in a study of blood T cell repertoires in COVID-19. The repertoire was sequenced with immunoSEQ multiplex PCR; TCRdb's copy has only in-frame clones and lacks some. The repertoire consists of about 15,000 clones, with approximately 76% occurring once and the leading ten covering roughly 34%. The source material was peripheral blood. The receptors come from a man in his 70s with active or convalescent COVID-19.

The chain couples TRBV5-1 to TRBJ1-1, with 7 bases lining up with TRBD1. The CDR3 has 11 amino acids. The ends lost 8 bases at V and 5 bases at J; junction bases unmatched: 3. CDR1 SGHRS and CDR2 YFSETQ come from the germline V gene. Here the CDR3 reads CASTGETEAFF. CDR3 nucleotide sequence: TGCGCCAGTACAGGGGAAACTGAAGCTTTCTTT.

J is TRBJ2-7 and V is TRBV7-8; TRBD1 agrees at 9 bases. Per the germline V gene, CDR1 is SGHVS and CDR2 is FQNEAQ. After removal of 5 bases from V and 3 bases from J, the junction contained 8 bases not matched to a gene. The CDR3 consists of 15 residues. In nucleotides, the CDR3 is TGTGCCAGCAGCCTCCTGGGACAGGGCAGCTACGAGCAGTACTTC. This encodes CASSLLGQGSYEQYF.

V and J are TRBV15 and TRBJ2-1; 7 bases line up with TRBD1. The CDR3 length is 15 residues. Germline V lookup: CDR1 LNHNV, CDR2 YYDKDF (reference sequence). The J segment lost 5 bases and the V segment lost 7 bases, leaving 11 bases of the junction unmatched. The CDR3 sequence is CATTSIQTGNNEQFF. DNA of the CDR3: TGTGCCACCACTTCCATCCAGACAGGGAACAATGAGCAGTTCTTC. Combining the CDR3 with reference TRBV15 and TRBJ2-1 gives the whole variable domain DAMVIQNPRYQVTQFGKPVTLSCSQTLNHNVMYWYQQKSSQAPKLLFHYYDKDFNNEADTPDNFQSRRPNTSFCFLDIRSPGLGDTAMYLCATTSIQTGNNEQFFGPGTRLTVL.

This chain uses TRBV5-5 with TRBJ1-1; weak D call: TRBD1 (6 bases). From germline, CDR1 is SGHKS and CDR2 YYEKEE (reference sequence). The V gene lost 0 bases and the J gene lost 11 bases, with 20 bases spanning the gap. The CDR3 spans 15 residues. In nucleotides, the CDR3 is TGTGCCAGCAGCTTGGGGACAGATCCGACAATTCAGGCTTTCTTT. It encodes CASSLGTDPTIQAFF.

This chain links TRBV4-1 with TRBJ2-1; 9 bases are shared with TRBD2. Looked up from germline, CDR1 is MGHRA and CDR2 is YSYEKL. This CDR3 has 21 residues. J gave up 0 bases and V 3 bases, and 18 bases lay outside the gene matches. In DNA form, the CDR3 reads TGCGCCAGCAGCCAGCTAGCGGGATCGGCAGGTTGGGGGAGCTCCTACAATGAGCAGTTCTTC. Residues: CASSQLAGSAGWGSSYNEQFF.

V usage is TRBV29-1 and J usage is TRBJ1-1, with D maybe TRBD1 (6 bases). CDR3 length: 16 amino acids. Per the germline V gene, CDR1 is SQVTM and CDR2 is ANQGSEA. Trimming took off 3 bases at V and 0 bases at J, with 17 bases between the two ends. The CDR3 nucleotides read TGCAGCGTTGAGGATAGACAGGCACTAATGAACACTGAAGCTTTCTTT. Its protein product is CSVEDRQALMNTEAFF. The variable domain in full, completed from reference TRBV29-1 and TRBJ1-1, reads SAVISQKPSRDICQRGTSLTIQCQVDSQVTMMFWYRQQPGQSLTLIATANQGSEATYESGFVIDKFPISRPNLTFSTLTVSNMSPEDSSIYLCSVEDRQALMNTEAFFGQGTRLTVV.

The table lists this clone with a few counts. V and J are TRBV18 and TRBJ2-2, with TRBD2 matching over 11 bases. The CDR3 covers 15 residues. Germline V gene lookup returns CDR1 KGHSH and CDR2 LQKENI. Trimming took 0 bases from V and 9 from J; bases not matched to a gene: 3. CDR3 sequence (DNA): TGTGCCAGCTCACCACCGGGACTAGCGGAGCGGGAGCTGTTTTTT. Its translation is CASSPPGLAERELFF.

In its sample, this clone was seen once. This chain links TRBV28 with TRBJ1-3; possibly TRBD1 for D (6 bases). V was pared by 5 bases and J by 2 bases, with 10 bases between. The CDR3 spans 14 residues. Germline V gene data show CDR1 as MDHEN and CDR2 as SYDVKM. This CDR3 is CASSPHRAGNTIYF. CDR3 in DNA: TGTGCCAGCAGTCCCCACAGGGCTGGAAACACCATATATTTT.

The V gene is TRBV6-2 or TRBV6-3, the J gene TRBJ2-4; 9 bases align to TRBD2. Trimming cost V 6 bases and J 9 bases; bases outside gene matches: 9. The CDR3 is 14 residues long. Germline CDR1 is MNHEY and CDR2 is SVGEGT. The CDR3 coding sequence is TGTGCCAGCAGCCTAGCGGGGTTCGGAGGCATTCAGTACTTC. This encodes CASSLAGFGGIQYF.